One and the same sample provided the 13 T cell receptor beta chains below, sequenced in a study of radiation and T cells in renal cell carcinoma. As to time point: blood 4 weeks post-SBRT, at nephrectomy. Treatment defined: 15 Gy SBRT to primary tumor, nephrectomy 4 weeks later. The table came from immunoSEQ multiplex PCR; TCRdb's copy has only in-frame clones and leaves some out. Here the sample spans about 170,000 clones, roughly 90% being singletons. The specimen was blood, collected from a patient whose treatment included radiotherapy and nephrectomy. These receptors originate from a woman between 50 and 59 years old with renal cell carcinoma.

V is TRBV7-3 and J is TRBJ2-7; D may be TRBD2 (6 bases). This CDR3 has 14 amino acids. V was pared by 3 bases and J by 3 bases, with 12 bases between. Germline loops: CDR1 SGHTA, CDR2 FQGTGA. The CDR3 DNA reads as TGTGCCAGCAGCTTCGGACGCGGGGACTACGAGCAGTACTTC. It yields the protein CASSFGRGDYEQYF.

The chain couples TRBV18 to TRBJ1-5, with 10 bases lining up with TRBD1. V was clipped by 6 bases and J by 11 bases; unmatched bases: 16. The CDR3 totals 16 residues. Germline CDR1 KGHSH, CDR2 LQKENI. Here the CDR3 DNA reads TGTGCCAGCTCGACCAGAGGGACAGGGGCGAGGTGGGCCCAGCATTTT. This translates into CASSTRGTGARWAQHF.

In DNA, the CDR3 is TGTGCCAGCAGCCGAATGCCCCCAGACAGGGGAGGTGGAAACACCATATATTTT. This gives the protein CASSRMPPDRGGGNTIYF. The V and J genes are TRBV5-5 and TRBJ1-3; 8 bases match TRBD1. CDR1 is SGHKS, CDR2 YYEKEE, per germline (reference sequence). The CDR3 runs 18 residues. The trim removed 4 bases at V and 3 bases at J, leaving 15 bases unmatched.

The table lists this clone with a few counts. The rearrangement uses TRBV10-2 and TRBJ2-7; 8 bases fit TRBD1. Germline V gives CDR1 WSHSY, CDR2 SAAADI. J gave up 2 bases and V 2 bases, and 5 bases lay outside the gene matches. The CDR3 spans 15 residues. The CDR3 loop is CASSEVNRGAYEQYF. The CDR3 DNA follows: TGCGCCAGCAGTGAGGTCAACAGGGGGGCCTACGAGCAGTACTTC.

J is TRBJ1-2 and V is TRBV19, with D uncertain. CDR3 size: 14 residues. Trimming stripped 8 bases from V and 5 bases from J, with 18 bases between. Germline CDR1 and CDR2: LNHDA and SQIVND (reference sequence). The DNA for the CDR3 is TGTGCCAGTCTGTATTCTTTGGGAACTTATGGCTACACCTTC. Protein product: CASLYSLGTYGYTF.

The CDR3 DNA is TGTGCCAGCAGTGAATCAACGGCCTCTGGAAACACCATATATTTT. Amino acid sequence: CASSESTASGNTIYF. This chain links TRBV6-1 with TRBJ1-3; no clear D. This CDR3 is 15 amino acids long. The germline CDR1 and CDR2 sequences are MNHNS and SASEGT. The V gene lost 2 bases and the J gene lost 0 bases, with 8 bases spanning the gap.

This chain uses TRBV6-6 with TRBJ1-1, with D tentatively TRBD1 (5 bases). The CDR3 extends over 14 amino acids. Germline V gives CDR1 MNHNY, CDR2 SVGAGI (reference sequence). V was clipped by 1 base and J by 1 base, with 7 bases between them. CDR3 protein: CASSYYGGNTEAFF. The CDR3 DNA reads TGTGCCAGCAGTTACTATGGGGGGAACACTGAAGCTTTCTTT.

This clone was seen a single time. The gene calls are TRBV19 and TRBJ2-5; unclear D gene. Germline CDR1 and CDR2: LNHDA and SQIVND (reference sequence). Trimming removed 3 bases at V and 5 bases at J, with 13 bases between. The CDR3 is 14 amino acids. Here the CDR3 reads CASSMGTYGETQYF. The DNA for the CDR3 is TGTGCCAGTAGTATGGGTACCTACGGGGAGACCCAGTACTTC.

The J gene is TRBJ1-6, the V gene TRBV5-1; the D gene is possibly TRBD1 (5 bases). The CDR3 runs to 15 residues. Trimming shortened V by 0 bases and J by 7 bases, and 11 bases separated the two germline ends. The V gene's germline CDR1 is SGHRS and CDR2 YFSETQ. The CDR3 nucleotides are TGCGCCAGCAGCTTGGGCCAGGGTACGAATTCACCCCTCCACTTT. As protein: CASSLGQGTNSPLHF.

V and J are TRBV14 and TRBJ2-7, with TRBD1 matching 7 bases. The CDR3 consists of 17 residues. With 2 bases clipped from V and 3 bases from J, the junction kept 13 bases outside the gene matches. Germline V gene sequence: CDR1 SGHDN, CDR2 FVKESK. The CDR3 here is CASSQTGVGQSIYEQYF. CDR3 nucleotides: TGTGCCAGCAGCCAAACTGGGGTGGGACAGAGCATCTACGAGCAGTACTTC.

This chain uses TRBV4-2 with TRBJ2-5; TRBD1 agrees at 9 bases. V lost 1 base and J lost 5; bases outside the gene matches: 5. The CDR3 spans 15 residues. Germline V lookup: CDR1 LGHNA, CDR2 YNFKEQ. Here the CDR3 reads CASSQGDRDLETQYF. CDR3 coding DNA: TGTGCCAGCAGCCAAGGGGACAGGGACTTGGAGACCCAGTACTTC.

With regard to this clone: Other DNA sequences in the sample encode the same CDR3. The chain links TRBV2 to TRBJ2-6, with D possibly being TRBD1 (6 bases). Germline CDR1 and CDR2: SNHLY and FYNNEI. The ends were cut back, 6 bases at V and 0 bases at J, with 9 bases in the middle. The CDR3 consists of 15 residues. CDR3 coding DNA: TGTGCCAGCAGGGACAGAGTCTCTGGGGCCAACGTCCTGACTTTC. Amino acid sequence: CASRDRVSGANVLTF.

This clone occurred a few times. The chain has TRBV10-1 and TRBJ1-1; D remains ambiguous. The CDR3 has 13 residues. Germline CDR1 reads WNHNN; CDR2 reads SYGVQD (reference sequence). The ends were cut back, 8 bases at V and 4 bases at J, with 14 bases in the middle. CDR3 in amino acids: CASRGSRSTEAFF. The DNA for the CDR3 is TGCGCCAGCCGTGGGTCTCGAAGCACTGAAGCTTTCTTT.